This TCR beta chain was documented in a study of tumor and adjacent non-tumor tissue in lung cancer. Study background: There were 11 to 12 adenocarcinoma, a couple of squamous cell carcinoma and 1 small cell lung cancer cases. Each sample yielded some 4 million productive TCRbeta reads on average.

No cell sorting was done before RNA was extracted from the tissue. More than 3 cm separated this lung sample from the edge of the tumor. Donors were chemotherapy-naive, newly diagnosed lung cancer surgical patients in China, August–late 2014. CDR1 and CDR2 from the germline V gene are MGHRA and YSYEKL. Trimming removed 1 base at V and 8 bases at J, with 18 bases between. The CDR3 covers 16 residues. The library came from three nested PCR rounds adapted from ARM-PCR protocols. TCRdb re-called the multiplex PCR reads through MiXCR, storing one row per CDR3 protein. The data contain 50,000 to 70,000 distinct CDR3 sequences, about 61% of them seen just once; the ten biggest clones take up about 32%. In this sample, this clonotype turned up many times.

The sequenced material came from distant non-tumor lung tissue. The source is a man in his sixties or seventies with non-small cell lung cancer. The rearrangement links TRBV4-1 to TRBJ2-1; D perhaps matches TRBD2 (6 bases). In DNA form, the CDR3 reads TGCGCCAGCAGCCAAGCCCCGGGAGAGCTCAGAGATGAGCAGTTCTTC. Protein sequence: CASSQAPGELRDEQFF.